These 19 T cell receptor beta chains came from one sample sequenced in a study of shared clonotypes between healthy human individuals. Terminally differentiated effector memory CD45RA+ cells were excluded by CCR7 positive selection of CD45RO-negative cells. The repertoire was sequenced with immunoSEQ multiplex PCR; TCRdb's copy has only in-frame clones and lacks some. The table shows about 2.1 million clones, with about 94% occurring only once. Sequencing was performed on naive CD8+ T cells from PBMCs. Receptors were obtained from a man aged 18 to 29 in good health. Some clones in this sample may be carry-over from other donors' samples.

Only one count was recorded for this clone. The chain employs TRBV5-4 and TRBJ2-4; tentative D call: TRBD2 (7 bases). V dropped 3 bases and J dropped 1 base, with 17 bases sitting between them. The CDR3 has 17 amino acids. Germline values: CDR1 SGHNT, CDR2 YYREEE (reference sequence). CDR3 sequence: CASSSRAGALAKNIQYF. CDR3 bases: TGTGCCAGCAGCTCCCGGGCGGGGGCGCTTGCCAAAAACATTCAGTACTTC.

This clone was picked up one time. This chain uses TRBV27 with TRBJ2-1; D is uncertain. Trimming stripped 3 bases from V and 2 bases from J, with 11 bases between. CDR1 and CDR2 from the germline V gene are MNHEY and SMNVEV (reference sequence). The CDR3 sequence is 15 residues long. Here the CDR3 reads CASSLGRVPYNEQFF. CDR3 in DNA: TGTGCCAGCAGTTTGGGTAGGGTCCCCTACAATGAGCAGTTCTTC.

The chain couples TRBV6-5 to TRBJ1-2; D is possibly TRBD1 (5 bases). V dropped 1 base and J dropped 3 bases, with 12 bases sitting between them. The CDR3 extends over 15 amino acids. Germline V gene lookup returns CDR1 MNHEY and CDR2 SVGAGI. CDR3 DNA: TGTGCCAGCAGTTACTTGCAGGGCGGCTACTATGGCTACACCTTC. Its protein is CASSYLQGGYYGYTF.

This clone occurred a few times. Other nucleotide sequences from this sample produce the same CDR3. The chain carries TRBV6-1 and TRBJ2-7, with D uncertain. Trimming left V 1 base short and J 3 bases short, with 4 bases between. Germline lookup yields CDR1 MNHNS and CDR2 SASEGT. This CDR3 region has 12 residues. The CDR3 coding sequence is TGTGCCAGCAGTGAAGGGAGCTACGAGCAGTACTTC. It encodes CASSEGSYEQYF.

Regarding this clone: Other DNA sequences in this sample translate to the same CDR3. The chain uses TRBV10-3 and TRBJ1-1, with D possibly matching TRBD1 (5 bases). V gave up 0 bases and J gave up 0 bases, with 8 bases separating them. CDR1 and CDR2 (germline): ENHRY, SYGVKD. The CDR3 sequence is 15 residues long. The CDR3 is CAISESETVNTEAFF. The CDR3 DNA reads TGTGCCATCAGTGAGTCGGAGACAGTGAACACTGAAGCTTTCTTT.

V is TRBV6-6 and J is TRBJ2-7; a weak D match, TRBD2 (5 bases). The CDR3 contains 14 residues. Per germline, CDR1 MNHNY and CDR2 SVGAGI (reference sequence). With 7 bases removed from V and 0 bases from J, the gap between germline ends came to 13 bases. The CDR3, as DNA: TGTGCCAGCACCTCAAAAGGAGGCTCCTACGAGCAGTACTTC. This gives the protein CASTSKGGSYEQYF.

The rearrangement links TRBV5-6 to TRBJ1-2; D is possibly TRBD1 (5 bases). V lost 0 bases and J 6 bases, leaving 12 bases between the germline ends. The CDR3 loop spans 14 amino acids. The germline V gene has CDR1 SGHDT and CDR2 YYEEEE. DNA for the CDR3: TGTGCCAGCAGCTTGGGTGCAGGGATGGATGGCTACACCTTC. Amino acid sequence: CASSLGAGMDGYTF. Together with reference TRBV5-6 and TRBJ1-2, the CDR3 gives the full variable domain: DAGVTQSPTHLIKTRGQQVTLRCSPKSGHDTVSWYQQALGQGPQFIFQYYEEEERQRGNFPDRFSGHQFPNYSSELNVNALLLGDSALYLCASSLGAGMDGYTFGSGTRLTVV.

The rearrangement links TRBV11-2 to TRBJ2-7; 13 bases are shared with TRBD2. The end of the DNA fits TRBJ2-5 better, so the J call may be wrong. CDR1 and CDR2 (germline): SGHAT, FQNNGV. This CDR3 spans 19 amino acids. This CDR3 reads CASSSAGTSGTAYQETQYF. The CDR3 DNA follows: TGTGCCAGCAGCAGCGCCGGGACTAGCGGGACGGCCTACCAAGAGACCCAGTACTTC.

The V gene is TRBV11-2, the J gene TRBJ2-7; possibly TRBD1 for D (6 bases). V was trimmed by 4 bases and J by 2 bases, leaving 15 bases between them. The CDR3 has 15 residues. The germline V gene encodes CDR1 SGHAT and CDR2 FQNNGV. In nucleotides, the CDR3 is TGTGCCAGCAGCTCAGGGTGGGACAACACCTACGAGCAGTACTTC. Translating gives CASSSGWDNTYEQYF.

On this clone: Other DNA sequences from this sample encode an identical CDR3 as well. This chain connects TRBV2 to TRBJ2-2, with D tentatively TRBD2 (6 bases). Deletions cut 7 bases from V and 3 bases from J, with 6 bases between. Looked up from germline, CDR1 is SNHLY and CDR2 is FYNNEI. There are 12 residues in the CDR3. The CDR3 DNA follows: TGTGCCAGCACGGGGGACACCGGGGAGCTGTTTTTT. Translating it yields CASTGDTGELFF.

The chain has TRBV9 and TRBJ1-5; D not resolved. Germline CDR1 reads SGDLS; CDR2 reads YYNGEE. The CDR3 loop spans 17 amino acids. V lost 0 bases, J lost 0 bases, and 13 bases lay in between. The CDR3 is CASSVGADPLSNQPQHF. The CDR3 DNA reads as TGTGCCAGCAGCGTAGGCGCAGACCCGCTTAGCAATCAGCCCCAGCATTTT.

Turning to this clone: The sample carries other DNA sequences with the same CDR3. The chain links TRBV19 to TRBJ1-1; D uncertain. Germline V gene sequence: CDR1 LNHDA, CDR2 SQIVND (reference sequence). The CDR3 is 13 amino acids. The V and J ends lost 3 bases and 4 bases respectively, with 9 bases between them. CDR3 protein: CASSIGVRTEAFF. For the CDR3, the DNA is TGTGCCAGTAGTATTGGGGTTCGCACTGAAGCTTTCTTT. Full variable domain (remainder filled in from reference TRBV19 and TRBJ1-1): DGGITQSPKYLFRKEGQNVTLSCEQNLNHDAMYWYRQDPGQGLRLIYYSQIVNDFQKGDIAEGYSVSREKKESFPLTVTSAQKNPTAFYLCASSIGVRTEAFFGQGTRLTVV.

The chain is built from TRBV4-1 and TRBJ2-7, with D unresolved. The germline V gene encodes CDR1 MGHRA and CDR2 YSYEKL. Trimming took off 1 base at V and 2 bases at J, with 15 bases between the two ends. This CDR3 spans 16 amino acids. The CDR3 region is CASSQVITEGPYEQYF. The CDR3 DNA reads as TGCGCCAGCAGCCAAGTTATAACAGAAGGTCCCTACGAGCAGTACTTC.

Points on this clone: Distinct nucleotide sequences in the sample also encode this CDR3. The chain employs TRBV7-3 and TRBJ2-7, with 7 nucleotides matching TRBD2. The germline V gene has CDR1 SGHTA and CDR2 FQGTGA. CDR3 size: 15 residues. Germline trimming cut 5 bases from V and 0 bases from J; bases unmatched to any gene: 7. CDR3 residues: CASSPGLADSYEQYF. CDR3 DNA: TGTGCCAGCAGCCCAGGGCTAGCGGACTCCTACGAGCAGTACTTC.

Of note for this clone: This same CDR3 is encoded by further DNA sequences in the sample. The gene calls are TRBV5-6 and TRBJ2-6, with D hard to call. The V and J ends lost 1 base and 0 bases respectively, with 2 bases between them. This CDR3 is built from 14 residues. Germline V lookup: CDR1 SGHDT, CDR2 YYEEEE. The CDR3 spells CASSLPSGANVLTF. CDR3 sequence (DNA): TGTGCCAGCAGCTTGCCCTCTGGGGCCAACGTCCTGACTTTC.

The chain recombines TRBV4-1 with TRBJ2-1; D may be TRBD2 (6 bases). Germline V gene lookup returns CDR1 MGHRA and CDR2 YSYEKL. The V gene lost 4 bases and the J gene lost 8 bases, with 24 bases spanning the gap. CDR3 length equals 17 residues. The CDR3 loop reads CASSRKSYLASLDEQFF. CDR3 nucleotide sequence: TGCGCCAGCAGCCGAAAATCCTACCTAGCGAGTCTGGATGAGCAGTTCTTC.

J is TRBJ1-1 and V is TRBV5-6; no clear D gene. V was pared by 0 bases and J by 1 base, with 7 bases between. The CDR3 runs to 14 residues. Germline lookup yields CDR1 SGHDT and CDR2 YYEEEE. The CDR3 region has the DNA TGTGCCAGCAGCTTGGATACGGGGAACACTGAAGCTTTCTTT. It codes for CASSLDTGNTEAFF.

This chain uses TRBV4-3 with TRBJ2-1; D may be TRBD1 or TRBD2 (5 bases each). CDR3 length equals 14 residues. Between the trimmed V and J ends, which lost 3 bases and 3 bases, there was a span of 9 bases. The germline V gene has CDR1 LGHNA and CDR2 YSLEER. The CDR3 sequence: CASSHQGDYNEQFF. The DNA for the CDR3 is TGCGCCAGCAGCCACCAGGGAGACTACAATGAGCAGTTCTTC.

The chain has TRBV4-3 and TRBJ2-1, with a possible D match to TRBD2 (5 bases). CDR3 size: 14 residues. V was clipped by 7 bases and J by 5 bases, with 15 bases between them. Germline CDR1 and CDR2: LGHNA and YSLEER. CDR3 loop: CASKDTLGDNEQFF. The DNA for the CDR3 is TGCGCCAGCAAAGACACCCTGGGAGACAATGAGCAGTTCTTC.